This T cell receptor (beta chain) stems from a study of OX40 agonist ivuxolimab in advanced cancers. Looking at the study overall: At doses from 0.01 to 10 mg/kg, patients were given intravenous ivuxolimab every 2 weeks.

For this clone: The antigen is unknown.

CDR1 is MGHRA and CDR2 is YSYEKL in the germline V gene. The germline V and J ends were trimmed by 1 base and 0 bases, with 10 bases remaining between them. The CDR3 runs to 16 residues. Study outcomes and limitations: Near-lowest levels of clonal expansion characterized partial responders at 0.1-3.0 mg/kg.

Sequencing was performed with immunoSEQ multiplex PCR; in TCRdb, only in-frame clones are kept and a portion is missing. The sample has roughly 75,000 clones, about 89% seen once. Source: CD4+ or CD8+ T cells sorted from blood, taken in a trial of the OX40 agonist ivuxolimab. The receptor's source is an adult with an advanced solid tumor such as melanoma, head and neck, liver or kidney cancer. The rearrangement links TRBV4-1 to TRBJ2-1; D gene ambiguous. In DNA form, the CDR3 reads TGCGCCAGCAGCCAAGTAAGCCAGTCCTCCTACAATGAGCAGTTCTTC. This sequence encodes CASSQVSQSSYNEQFF.